Presented here are 18 T cell receptor beta chains from one specimen sequenced in a study of blood T cell repertoires in COVID-19. Profiling relied on immunoSEQ multiplex PCR, and the TCRdb table lists in-frame clones only, not all of them. The sample has 300,000 to 350,000 clones, 88% seen once. The sequenced sample was PBMCs or T cells enriched from blood (not recorded which). The receptors were sampled from a man in his thirties or forties who had recovered from COVID-19.

The chain couples TRBV7-9 to TRBJ1-2; a possible D gene is TRBD1 (6 bases). The CDR3 loop spans 12 amino acids. The V gene lost 4 bases and the J gene lost 9 bases, with 12 bases spanning the gap. Germline CDR1 and CDR2: SEHNR and FQNEAQ (reference sequence). The CDR3 bases are TGTGCCAGCAGCTCAGAGGGGGGGAGCTACACCTTC. Residues: CASSSEGGSYTF.

This clone was picked up one time. The chain is built from TRBV3-1 (or the pseudogene TRBV3-2) and TRBJ2-7; the match to TRBD1 covers 8 bases. Losses at the gene ends were 1 base for V and 7 bases for J; bases not matched to a gene: 9. This CDR3 region has 15 residues. Germline assignment: CDR1 LGHDT and CDR2 YNNKEL (reference sequence). For the CDR3, the DNA is TGTGCCAGCAGCCAAGGGACAGGGCAAACGGGGGAGCAGTACTTC. The encoded protein is CASSQGTGQTGEQYF.

The chain couples TRBV5-1 to TRBJ2-3; 9 bases match TRBD2. Trimming at V came to 2 bases and at J to 5 bases, leaving 9 bases not matched to a gene. The V gene's germline CDR1 is SGHRS and CDR2 YFSETQ. The CDR3 has 16 residues. As DNA, the CDR3 is TGCGCCAGCAGCTTTGGCGGGGGGGCCGAAGTAGATACGCAGTATTTT. This encodes CASSFGGGAEVDTQYF.

The chain carries TRBV29-1 and TRBJ1-2; D possibly corresponds to TRBD1 (6 bases). V gave up 1 base and J gave up 4 bases, with 10 bases separating them. CDR3 length: 13 residues. Germline-derived CDR1 and CDR2 are SQVTM and ANQGSEA. The CDR3 nucleotides read TGCAGCGTTGAAGGGATCAGGGGCTATGGCTACACCTTC. Its protein is CSVEGIRGYGYTF.

The J gene is TRBJ2-5, the V gene TRBV27; 9 bases match TRBD2. CDR1 and CDR2 (germline): MNHEY, SMNVEV (reference sequence). The CDR3 runs to 16 residues. V lost 2 bases to trimming and J lost 6 bases; unmatched junction nucleotides: 10. The CDR3 DNA follows: TGTGCCAGCAGTTTAGTCGTTGGCGGGGGGGCGCAGACCCAGTACTTC. Translating gives CASSLVVGGGAQTQYF.

This chain links TRBV7-2 with TRBJ1-2; 7 bases are a match to TRBD1. The CDR3 has 13 residues. Trimming removed 5 bases from V and 7 bases from J; junction bases left unmatched: 7. Germline CDR1 and CDR2: SGHTA and FQGNSA. The CDR3 is CASSAQGMSGYTF. As DNA, the CDR3 is TGTGCCAGCAGCGCACAGGGGATGAGTGGCTACACCTTC. Full variable domain (remainder filled in from reference TRBV7-2 and TRBJ1-2): GAGVSQSPSNKVTEKGKDVELRCDPISGHTALYWYRQSLGQGLEFLIYFQGNSAPDKSGLPSDRFSAERTGGSVSTLTIQRTQQEDSAVYLCASSAQGMSGYTFGSGTRLTVV.

The V and J genes are TRBV18 and TRBJ2-1; 11 nucleotides match TRBD2. The CDR3 consists of 16 residues. The V segment lost 5 bases and the J segment 6 bases; nucleotides outside the gene matches: 9. Germline CDR1 is KGHSH and CDR2 is LQKENI. CDR3 DNA sequence: TGTGCCAGCTCAGAATTAGCGGGGGGGCAAAGCAATGAGCAGTTCTTC. It translates to CASSELAGGQSNEQFF.

The chain is built from TRBV27 and TRBJ2-7; TRBD1 might be the D (6 bases). Germline V lookup: CDR1 MNHEY, CDR2 SMNVEV (reference sequence). The CDR3 sequence is 16 residues long. V was clipped by 4 bases and J by 4 bases, with 20 bases between them. CDR3 sequence reads: CASSSFDIRGGYEQYF. The CDR3 DNA follows: TGTGCCAGCAGTTCCTTCGACATCAGGGGTGGATACGAGCAGTACTTC.

V is TRBV4-1 and J is TRBJ1-4; D might be TRBD1 (6 bases). V lost 0 bases, J lost 8 bases, and 16 bases lay in between. CDR1 is MGHRA and CDR2 is YSYEKL in the germline V gene. This CDR3 has 16 residues. CDR3: CASSQDSVGAGEKLFF. The CDR3 region has the DNA TGCGCCAGCAGCCAAGATAGTGTGGGGGCAGGAGAAAAACTGTTTTTT.

The chain links TRBV7-2 to TRBJ1-6, with 7 nucleotides matching TRBD1. Germline CDR1 reads SGHTA; CDR2 reads FQGNSA. The J segment lost 9 bases and the V segment lost 5 bases, leaving 4 bases of the junction unmatched. This CDR3 region has 13 residues. CDR3 nucleotides: TGTGCCAGCAGCAGACAGGGTCCTTCACCCCTCCACTTT. This translates into CASSRQGPSPLHF. The full variable domain, in which reference TRBV7-2 and TRBJ1-6 provide the parts outside the CDR3, is GAGVSQSPSNKVTEKGKDVELRCDPISGHTALYWYRQSLGQGLEFLIYFQGNSAPDKSGLPSDRFSAERTGGSVSTLTIQRTQQEDSAVYLCASSRQGPSPLHFGNGTRLTVT.

This chain uses TRBV19 with TRBJ2-3; TRBD2 matches at 11 bases. With V trimmed by 5 bases and J by 4 bases, 5 bases remained unmatched. The CDR3 covers 15 residues. Germline V gives CDR1 LNHDA, CDR2 SQIVND (reference sequence). The CDR3 here is CASSLAGGPPDTQYF. CDR3 DNA sequence: TGTGCCAGTAGTCTAGCGGGGGGCCCTCCAGATACGCAGTATTTT.

A note on this clone: One end of the junction is discordant with germline, which a read error may explain. This chain joins TRBV6-6 and TRBJ1-2; 7 bases line up with TRBD1. The germline CDR1 and CDR2 sequences are MNHNY and SVGAGI (reference sequence). The CDR3 is 12 amino acids. CDR3 in amino acids: CASSFEFRDSLF. DNA of the CDR3: TGTGCCAGCAGTTTCGAATTCCGGGACAGTCTCTTC.

This chain connects TRBV21-1 to TRBJ1-2; the table's D call TRBD1 went unverified against the DNA. TRBV21-1 is a documented pseudogene. This CDR3 is 15 amino acids long. CDR3 nucleotides: TGTGCCAGCAGCCGTGAACTTGACAGAAACTATGGCTACACCTTC. Translating it yields CASSRELDRNYGYTF.

The rearrangement links TRBV29-1 to TRBJ1-4, with TRBD1 identical over 8 bases. This CDR3 comprises 15 residues. J was trimmed by 5 bases and V by 4 bases; bases with no gene match: 9. Germline assignment: CDR1 SQVTM and CDR2 ANQGSEA. The CDR3 DNA reads TGCAGCGTTGTATTGAGGGGACAGGCCAATGAAAAACTGTTTTTT. This sequence encodes CSVVLRGQANEKLFF.

The chain links TRBV5-4 to TRBJ2-1; D is perhaps TRBD2 (5 bases). V was pared by 0 bases and J by 6 bases, with 13 bases between. CDR1 is SGHNT and CDR2 is YYREEE in the germline V gene (reference sequence). The CDR3 length is 15 residues. The CDR3 sequence is CASSLESGAGNEQFF. The CDR3 coding sequence is TGTGCCAGCAGCTTGGAGAGCGGTGCGGGCAATGAGCAGTTCTTC.

The chain uses TRBV18 and TRBJ1-1; 7 bases line up with TRBD1. Germline assignment: CDR1 KGHSH and CDR2 LQKENI. The V segment lost 6 bases and the J segment 7 bases; nucleotides outside the gene matches: 14. The CDR3 covers 15 residues. In nucleotides, the CDR3 is TGTGCCAGCTCCCCCGGACAGGTGGTCGCGGGTGAAGCTTTCTTT. This sequence encodes CASSPGQVVAGEAFF.

This chain connects TRBV18 to TRBJ1-1; D not certain. V lost 3 bases and J 3 bases, leaving 8 bases between the germline ends. Germline CDR1 and CDR2: KGHSH and LQKENI. The CDR3 sequence is 13 residues long. The CDR3 DNA reads as TGTGCCAGCTCACCGAGCCCGGACACTGAAGCTTTCTTT. It codes for CASSPSPDTEAFF.

The V and J genes are TRBV25-1 and TRBJ1-1; D uncertain. Germline V gene data show CDR1 as MGHDK and CDR2 as SYGVNS. CDR3 length: 13 amino acids. The ends were cut back, 5 bases at V and 2 bases at J, with 9 bases in the middle. The chain's CDR3 is CASSSVGNTEAFF. CDR3 bases: TGTGCCAGCAGTAGCGTCGGAAACACTGAAGCTTTCTTT.